This T cell receptor beta chain appears in the sequencing data of a study of early T cells in non-severe SARS-CoV-2 infection. Study information: Unsorted whole-blood RNA was sequenced in bulk, leaving chains unpaired. Study-level findings and limits: Database matching using VDJdb favored anti-spike CD8 responses, with private and CD4 specificities left missing.

Unique molecular identifiers were added to individual cDNA molecules. TCRdb fed the 5' RACE reads into MiXCR, producing one record per CDR3 protein. The sample includes nearly 45,000 distinct CDR3 sequences, roughly 11% seen only once; the top ten take about 9.5%. Ten or more counts support this clonotype. The antigen is undetermined. The clonotype originates from an adult who was a healthcare worker with PCR-confirmed SARS-CoV-2 infection or an uninfected control (not recorded which). The specimen was whole blood.

Here the CDR3 reads CASSLRTERLYTDTQYF. In nucleotides, the CDR3 is TGTGCCAGCAGCCTAAGGACGGAGCGGCTCTACACAGATACGCAGTATTTT. This chain joins TRBV14 and TRBJ2-3; a weak D match, TRBD2 (5 bases). CDR1 and CDR2 from the germline V gene are SGHDN and FVKESK. This CDR3 comprises 17 residues. Trimming cost V 4 bases and J 2 bases, with 19 bases left between them.